The clone carrying this TCR beta chain has just one count. These data originate in a study of blood T cell repertoires in COVID-19. Study-level information: Both acute and convalescent COVID-19 samples were obtained from the United States, Italy and Spain. T cells, B-cell-depleted T cells, or PBMCs supplied cDNA or gDNA.

Authors' processing steps: How many nucleated cells were present was estimated from reference gene primer amplification. Some clones are missing from TCRdb's copy, which holds only in-frame ones; the method was immunoSEQ multiplex PCR. V and J calls and clone size are given by that table; D and trimming were obtained from the DNA. The sample includes tens of thousands of clones, 85% to 90% of them seen just once. This CDR3 is built from 15 residues. The germline gives CDR1 MGHDK, CDR2 SYGVNS. V lost 3 bases to trimming and J lost 8 bases; unmatched junction nucleotides: 13. This TCR came from a man aged 55 to 70 with active COVID-19. V usage is TRBV25-1 and J usage is TRBJ2-7; 7 bases line up with TRBD1. Sample: peripheral blood. The CDR3 DNA sequence: TGTGCCAGCAGTGACCCTTTTAGGACAGGAGGCAAGCAGTACTTC. It codes for CASSDPFRTGGKQYF.